The sequence of this T cell receptor beta chain was determined in a study of cytomegalovirus exposure and HLA in healthy donors (dated by TCRdb to the late 2010s). Regarding the research as a whole: According to an earlier analysis of around 600 of the donors, about 180 million T cells yielded roughly 110 million unique TCR beta sequences and around 280 Gb of sequence data. The number of donors typed differed by locus, with about 620-630 for A, B, C, DRB1 and DQB1, over 500 for DQA1, about 610 for DPA1, and some 450 for DPB1. In the later analysis, no new phenotypic data were used to find candidate immune exposures; instead, reliance was placed on TCR beta sequences and their occurrence across donors. On average, about 240,000 unique TCR beta nucleotide sequences were sequenced per donor among roughly 430 genotyped donors of the cohort, with 15% to 20% of those sequences being non-productive. To predict cytomegalovirus infection status, the study brought together high-throughput TCR immunosequencing, statistical association of individual TCRs with disease status, and machine learning. In a later analysis, previously published TCR beta repertoires from 670 or so donors were re-analyzed and high-resolution HLA genotyping was added so that TCR occurrence patterns could be studied. Because of strong linkage in the cohort, 4 to 6 DR-DQ haplotypes were treated as single units for association and clustering. Both class I and class II loci were covered by HLA typing, at four-digit resolution. In an earlier analysis of roughly 580 of the donors, high-throughput TCR beta sequencing was used to judge whether each TCR beta V gene segment behaved as functional or pseudogenic. All discovery cohort repertoires had been generated using a single sequencing platform. Along with the approximately 650-subject first cohort, a separate validation cohort of over a hundred different subjects was used. Alongside the repertoire data, information on donor age, sex, ethnicity and CMV serostatus was compiled. A later genetic analysis took genome-wide SNP genotypes for about 65% of the 666 donors and used that subset as a discovery cohort. About 310 gigabases of sequencing data and tens of millions of unique TCR sequences were included in an early release covering roughly 700 HLA-typed donors. The genetic ancestry cluster associated with self-reported Caucasian donors included 65% to 90% of the 398 genotyped donors. The study profiled the T cell repertoires of about 720 subjects by immunosequencing and related them to cytomegalovirus serostatus. The study aimed to test whether cataloging public T cell receptors could reveal signatures of past pathogen exposure. The study at large found these results: In a later genetic analysis, a missense DCLRE1C variant was associated with V-gene and J-gene trimming of TCR beta chains, and the association was replicated in an independent cohort. Presence/absence analyses assumed roughly uniform sequencing depth across donors, an assumption that may not hold. CMV serostatus was the only immune exposure information available for the cohort. Because HLA typing was unavailable for some donors at each locus, only the typed subset was used in association tests. Because counts were too low, fewer than 20 rarely observed V segments, including chromosome 9 orphons, were excluded from the earlier analysis of 587 of the donors. A group of highly shared sequence variants was considered likely to be a technical artifact of the sequencing pipeline. Correlated functional status among segregating V segments might reflect linkage disequilibrium, but an unknown experimental factor could not be ruled out. A few of the identified cytomegalovirus-associated TCR beta chains were confirmed in vitro to be specific for cytomegalovirus antigens. A later genetic analysis reported fewer N-insertions in productive TCRs among donors in an Asian-associated ancestry cluster than the approximately 670-donor mean. A later analysis found that HLA-associated TCR beta chains were more clonally expanded and had lower generation probabilities than equally common non-associated chains. A total of 150 or so TCR beta chains were listed by the study as associated with cytomegalovirus. Across donors, most TCR sequences were observed very rarely, whereas some public TCRs were present in many individuals. When HLA alleles, especially DR and DQ, strongly co-occurred, attributing TCR associations to individual alleles was difficult. According to a later analysis, TCR association rates differed among HLA loci, with DRB1 alleles showing the most associated TCRs and HLA-C alleles showing the fewest. In this cohort, only TCR beta chains were sequenced, and detectable features were limited by the absence of alpha or paired-chain data. A later analysis associated 16,951 TCR beta sequences with specific HLA alleles at a false discovery rate of 0.05. An earlier analysis of approximately 570 of the donors showed that most TCR beta V segments appeared in productive rearrangements either about 87% or about 30% of the time, which broadly matched IMGT annotations. The 87-base-pair reads could not distinguish some IMGT-functional V segments, including TRBV6-2 and TRBV6-3, so those segments were excluded. According to a later analysis, parvovirus B19, influenza, CMV and Epstein-Barr virus appeared linked to several top co-occurrence clusters. A later analysis found that most CMV-associated TCR beta chains appeared HLA-restricted, with HLA associations seemingly driven largely by CMV exposure. A further reported finding was that TCR beta sequences accurately predicted the HLA-A and HLA-B alleles for most subjects in the first cohort. According to the authors, the approach could potentially be generalized to other disease states and immunological phenotypes. The classifier was reported to diagnose cytomegalovirus status with high specificity and sensitivity in both the original cohort and the validation cohort.

This clone was detected a few times. It lacks a known antigen. Per-nucleotide qualities are absent, and no much larger clonotype sits a single base away. V lost 4 bases and J lost 4 bases, and the count of bases not matched to a germline gene is 6. From a lookup of the germline V gene, CDR1 and CDR2 are SQVTM and ANQGSEA. Its CDR3 holds 13 amino acids, cysteine through phenylalanine. The CDR3 DNA has 39 bases and is translated from base 1. The cohort was made up of several hundred healthy bone marrow donors. All cohort members were sampled while nominally healthy, although unrecorded immune exposures were likely present. The donor was CMV seronegative and was included in the group of several hundred seronegative cohort members. Each donor provided a peripheral blood sample, and peripheral blood mononuclear cells were used for TCR beta sequencing. The Qiagen DNeasy Blood Extraction Kit was used to extract genomic DNA from the blood cell samples.

Library creation used the immunoSEQ multiplex PCR assay. A mixture of 60 forward primers for TCR Vbeta segments and 13 reverse primers for TCR Jbeta segments was used in the multiplex PCR. Amplification of the CDR3 region of rearranged TCR beta genes was performed with a multiplex PCR assay on genomic DNA. On the Illumina HiSeq System, the amplified TCR beta libraries were sequenced as 87-base-pair reads. Under the source paper's analysis protocol: In a later analysis, tens of millions of unique TCR beta chains were counted across the roughly 670 repertoires, and around 11 million of these chains were shared by at least two donors. A nearest-neighbor algorithm error-corrected the raw reads and collapsed the reads into unique sequences, merging closely related sequences to remove PCR and sequencing errors. V, D and J gene segments were assigned by aligning CDR3 sequences to IMGT reference sequences. For a sequence to be retained, a match of at least six nucleotides to both a V gene segment and a J gene segment was required. Rearrangements were called productive when the CDR3 lacked stop codons and stayed in frame with V and J; all others were non-productive. Following IMGT convention, CDR3 was defined as the stretch from the second conserved V-encoded cysteine up to the conserved J-encoded phenylalanine. The earlier analysis of approximately 500 of the donors excluded sequences that lacked an unambiguous match to a single V gene segment. In an earlier analysis of more than 500 of the donors, a V segment was called functional when productive rearrangements were above 56.7%, and segregating when the standard deviation between donors exceeded 5%. To diagnose cytomegalovirus status from the catalog of TCR beta chain sequences, a statistical classification framework was built. In a later analysis, V and J genes were assigned by comparing TCR nucleotide sequences against IMGT/GENE-DB human TR gene sequences. A later analysis assigned CDR3 sequences and most-parsimonious VDJ recombination scenarios with the TCRdist pipeline. In a later analysis, each TCR beta chain was defined by its CDR3 amino acid sequence together with its V-gene family, and reads lacking a unique V-gene family were excluded. In a later analysis, approximately 640 highly shared, low-generation-probability nucleotide sequences were removed to address suspected cross-contamination and a sequencing artifact. For each public chain, a later analysis derived a clonal expansion index from normalized ranks of inferred template counts within each repertoire. In a later analysis, generation probabilities were computed with a VDJ recombination model fitted to out-of-frame rearrangements, and the resulting probabilities were checked against IGoR. A later analysis scored TCR-TCR, TCR-HLA and TCR-CMV co-occurrence with hypergeometric tests, applying a repertoire-size bias correction to TCR pairs. In a later analysis, false discovery rates were estimated by permuting HLA or CMV assignments 20 times. In a later analysis, co-occurring TCRs were grouped using DBSCAN, and TCRdist sequence similarity was added for clustering within HLA-allele-positive subsets. Co-occurrence clustering excluded repertoires with fewer than 30,000 or more than 120,000 public chains, plus five with anomalous nucleotide sharing. The immuneACCESS repertoire file appears here via TCRdb, limited to in-frame rearrangements. These files lack a portion of the clones; in checked studies, under half of the deficit traces to unresolved V genes, and the cause of the others is not known. That table supplies the V and J calls and clone size; D and trimming were determined from the DNA. Recorded for this sample are some 140,000 clones; around nine tenths of them occurred a single time. In total, the top ten clones hold 4.5% to 6.5% of the sample.

Sequenced material: PBMCs. This clonotype was obtained from a woman aged 25 to 45 in good health and CMV-seronegative. The rearrangement combines TRBV29-1 with TRBJ1-2, and 7 junctional nucleotides match TRBD1. The DNA sequence is as follows: TGCAGCGTTGTGGGCGGGACAGCCTATGGCTACACCTTC. It is translated as CSVVGGTAYGYTF.